This TCR beta chain was sequenced for a study of vaccination and CD4 T cells after COVID-19. Study details: The convalescents included six males and four females, and among them two were Hispanic while seven were Caucasian.

Study-level findings and limits: In convalescent patients, 304 of 307 vaccine-specific clones were mono-reactive for SARS-CoV-2 spike.

The sample's treatment: 10-day PBMC culture with coronavirus spike peptide pools or control peptides (ViraFEST assay). Positive PCR dates ranged from March to December 2020; these dates predated US Alpha, Beta and Delta variants. In the case of this clonotype: Its antigen is unknown.

The Oncomine TCR Beta short-read assay was applied to DNA of cultured CD4+ T cells. TCRdb analysed the PCR reads with MiXCR anew, one entry per CDR3 protein. The sample has about 21,000 distinct CDR3 sequences, under 60% seen once. Germline trimming cut 6 bases from V and 5 bases from J; bases unmatched to any gene: 7. CDR3 length: 13 residues. The germline V gene encodes CDR1 MNHNS and CDR2 SASEGT. V usage is TRBV6-1 and J usage is TRBJ2-7, with 7 bases aligning to TRBD1. This receptor was obtained from a human donor who had recovered from COVID-19. The specimen sequenced was CD4+ T cells from blood, cultured in vitro. CDR3 sequence reads: CASRRTGQNEQYF. Here the CDR3 DNA reads TGTGCCAGCAGAAGGACAGGACAGAACGAGCAGTACTTC.